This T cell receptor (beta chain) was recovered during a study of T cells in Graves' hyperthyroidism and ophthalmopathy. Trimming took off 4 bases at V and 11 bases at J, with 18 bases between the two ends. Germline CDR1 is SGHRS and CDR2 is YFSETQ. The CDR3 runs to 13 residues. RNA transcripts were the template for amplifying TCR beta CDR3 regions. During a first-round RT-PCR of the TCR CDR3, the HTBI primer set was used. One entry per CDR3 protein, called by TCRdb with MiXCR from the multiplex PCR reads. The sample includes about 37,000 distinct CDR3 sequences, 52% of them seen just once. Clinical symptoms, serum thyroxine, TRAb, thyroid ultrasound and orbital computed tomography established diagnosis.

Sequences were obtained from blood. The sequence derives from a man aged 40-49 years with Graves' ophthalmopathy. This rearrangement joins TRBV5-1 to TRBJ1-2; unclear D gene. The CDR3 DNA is TGCGCCAGCAGCCAGAGAGACCCCTGTGGTTACACCTTC. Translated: CASSQRDPCGYTF. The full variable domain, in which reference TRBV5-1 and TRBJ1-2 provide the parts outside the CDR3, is KAGVTQTPRYLIKTRGQQVTLSCSPISGHRSVSWYQQTPGQGLQFLFEYFSETQRNKGNFPGRFSGRQFSNSRSEMNVSTLELGDSALYLCASSQRDPCGYTFGSGTRLTVV.